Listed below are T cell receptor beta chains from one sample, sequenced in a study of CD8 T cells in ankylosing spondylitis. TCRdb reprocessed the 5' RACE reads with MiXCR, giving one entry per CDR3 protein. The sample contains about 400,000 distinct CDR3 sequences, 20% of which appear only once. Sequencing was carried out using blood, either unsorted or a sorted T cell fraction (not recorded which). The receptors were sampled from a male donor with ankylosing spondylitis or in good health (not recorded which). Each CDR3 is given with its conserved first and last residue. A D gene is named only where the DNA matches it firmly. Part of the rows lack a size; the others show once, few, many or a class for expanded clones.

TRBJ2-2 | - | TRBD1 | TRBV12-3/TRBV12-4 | CASSLLTGGAGELFF | TGTGCCAGCAGCCTATTAACAGGGGGTGCCGGGGAGCTGTTTTTT
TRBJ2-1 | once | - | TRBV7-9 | CASSNPPGGLSYNEQFF | TGTGCCAGCAGCAACCCACCCGGGGGGCTCTCCTACAATGAGCAGTTCTTC
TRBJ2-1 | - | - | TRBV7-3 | CASSYQDGNEQFF | TGTGCCAGCAGCTACCAGGACGGCAATGAGCAGTTCTTC
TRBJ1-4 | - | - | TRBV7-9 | CASSFRDREKLFF | TGTGCCAGCAGCTTTCGAGACAGAGAAAAACTGTTTTTT
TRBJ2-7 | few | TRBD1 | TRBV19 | CASRWDSRSYEQYF | TGTGCCAGTAGGTGGGACAGCCGCTCCTACGAGCAGTACTTC
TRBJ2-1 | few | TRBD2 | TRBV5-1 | CASSFPLAGGHNEQFF | TGCGCCAGCAGCTTCCCCCTAGCGGGGGGTCACAATGAGCAGTTCTTC
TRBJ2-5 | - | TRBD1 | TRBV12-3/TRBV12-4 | CASSLWTGEETQYF | TGTGCCAGCAGTTTATGGACAGGGGAAGAGACCCAGTACTTC
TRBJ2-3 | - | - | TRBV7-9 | CASSLAFRGDTQYF | TGTGCCAGCAGCTTAGCGTTTCGGGGGGATACGCAGTATTTT
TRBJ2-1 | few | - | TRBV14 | CASSSQLGPYNEQFF | TGTGCCAGCAGCTCCCAGCTAGGGCCCTACAATGAGCAGTTCTTC
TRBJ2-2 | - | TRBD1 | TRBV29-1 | CSVEEGSRTGTPGELFF | TGCAGCGTTGAAGAGGGTAGTCGGACAGGGACCCCCGGGGAGCTGTTTTTT
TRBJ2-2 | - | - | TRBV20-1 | CSARDLGGGHDTGELFF | TGCAGTGCTAGAGATTTGGGGGGGGGCCACGACACCGGGGAGCTGTTTTTT
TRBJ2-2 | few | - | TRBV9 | CASSPHKNTGELFF | TGTGCCAGCAGCCCACACAAGAACACCGGGGAGCTGTTTTTT
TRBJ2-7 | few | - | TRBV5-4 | CASSSNGRIYEQYF | TGTGCCAGCAGCTCGAATGGCAGGATCTACGAGCAGTACTTC
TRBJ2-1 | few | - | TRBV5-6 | CASSWDTSSYNEQFF | TGTGCCAGCAGCTGGGACACCAGCTCCTACAATGAGCAGTTCTTC
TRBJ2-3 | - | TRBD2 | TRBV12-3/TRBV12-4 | CASSPLAGVNTDTQYF | TGTGCCAGCAGTCCCCTAGCGGGGGTTAACACAGATACGCAGTATTTT
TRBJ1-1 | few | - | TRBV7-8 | CASSITTGYTEAFF | TGTGCCAGCAGCATCACTACAGGATACACTGAAGCTTTCTTT
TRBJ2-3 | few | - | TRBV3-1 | CASSRTRGASDTQYF | TGTGCCAGCAGCCGGACCCGGGGGGCATCAGATACGCAGTATTTT
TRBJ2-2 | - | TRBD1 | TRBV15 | CATSRSPPGQPTGELFF | TGTGCCACCAGCAGATCCCCTCCGGGACAGCCAACCGGGGAGCTGTTTTTT
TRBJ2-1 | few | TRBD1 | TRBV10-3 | CAIRPGQGNEQFF | TGTGCCATCAGACCGGGACAGGGGAATGAGCAGTTCTTC
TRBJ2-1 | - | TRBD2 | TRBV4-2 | CASSTRLAGGYNEQFF | TGTGCCAGCAGCACCCGACTAGCGGGGGGGTACAATGAGCAGTTCTTC
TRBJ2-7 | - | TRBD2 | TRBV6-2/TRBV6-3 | CASGEGDSAYEQYF | TGTGCCAGCGGGGAGGGCGACAGCGCCTACGAGCAGTACTTC
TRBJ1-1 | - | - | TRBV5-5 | CASSPWRETITEAFF | TGTGCCAGCAGCCCCTGGAGGGAAACCATCACTGAAGCTTTCTTT
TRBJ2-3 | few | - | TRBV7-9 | CASSFGSADTQYF | TGTGCCAGCAGCTTCGGATCAGCAGATACGCAGTATTTT
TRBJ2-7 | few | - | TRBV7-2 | CASSQSRGTYEQYF | TGTGCCAGCAGCCAAAGTCGGGGTACCTACGAGCAGTACTTC
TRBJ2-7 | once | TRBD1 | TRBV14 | CASSHWDREYEQYF | TGTGCCAGCAGCCACTGGGACAGGGAATACGAGCAGTACTTC
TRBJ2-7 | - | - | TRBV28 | CASRESGTPYEQYF | TGTGCCAGCAGGGAATCCGGGACGCCCTACGAGCAGTACTTC
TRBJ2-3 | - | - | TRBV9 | CASSPPTGLYTDTQYF | TGTGCCAGCAGCCCTCCAACGGGCCTTTACACAGATACGCAGTATTTT
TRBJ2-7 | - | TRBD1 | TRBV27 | CASSLSAQGAYEQYF | TGTGCCAGCAGTTTATCGGCCCAGGGGGCCTACGAGCAGTACTTC
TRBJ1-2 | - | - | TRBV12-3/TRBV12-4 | CASSYTNYGYTF | TGTGCCAGCAGTTATACTAACTATGGCTACACCTTC
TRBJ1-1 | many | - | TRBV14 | CASSPGAGLASEAFF | TGTGCCAGCAGCCCAGGGGCGGGGCTCGCCTCTGAAGCTTTCTTT
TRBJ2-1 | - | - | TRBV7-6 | CASSLLGESYNEQFF | TGTGCCAGCAGCTTATTGGGGGAGTCCTACAATGAGCAGTTCTTC
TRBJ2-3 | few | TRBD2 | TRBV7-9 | CVSSLASGGHTDTQYF | TGTGTCAGCAGCTTGGCTAGCGGGGGGCACACAGATACGCAGTATTTT
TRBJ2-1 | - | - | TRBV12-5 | CASGLMLEGEQFF | TGTGCTAGTGGTTTGATGTTGGAGGGTGAGCAGTTCTTC
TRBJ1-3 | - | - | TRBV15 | CATSRDMGSSGNTIYF | TGTGCCACCAGCAGAGATATGGGGTCCTCTGGAAACACCATATATTTT
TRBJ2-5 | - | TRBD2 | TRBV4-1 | CASSQAGLEETQYF | TGCGCCAGCAGCCAAGCGGGACTAGAAGAGACCCAGTACTTC